These 27 T cell receptor beta chains share one sample of origin, sequenced in a study of OX40 agonist ivuxolimab in advanced cancers. The assay was immunoSEQ multiplex PCR, and TCRdb's table has in-frame clones only and misses some. The sample lists tens of thousands of clones; 70% to 80% were seen once. The source was CD4+ or CD8+ T cells sorted from blood, collected in a trial of the OX40 agonist ivuxolimab. The receptors shown here come from an adult with an advanced solid tumor such as melanoma, head and neck, liver or kidney cancer.

The chain joins TRBV4-2 to TRBJ2-5, with 13 bases aligning to TRBD2. This CDR3 is 16 amino acids long. With V trimmed by 4 bases and J by 2 bases, 4 bases remained unmatched. Germline assignment: CDR1 LGHNA and CDR2 YNFKEQ. The DNA of the CDR3 is TGTGCCAGCAGCCTTGTGGGACTAGCGGGACAAGAGACCCAGTACTTC. Translated, it gives CASSLVGLAGQETQYF.

Here the CDR3 DNA reads TGTGCCAGTAGTATAAACAACTATGGCTACACCTTC. Its protein is CASSINNYGYTF. The rearrangement links TRBV19 to TRBJ1-2; no clear D. V was cut by 2 bases and J by 2 bases, with 3 bases left in between. The CDR3 contains 12 residues. Germline CDR1 and CDR2: LNHDA and SQIVND (reference sequence). The full variable domain, in which reference TRBV19 and TRBJ1-2 provide the parts outside the CDR3, is DGGITQSPKYLFRKEGQNVTLSCEQNLNHDAMYWYRQDPGQGLRLIYYSQIVNDFQKGDIAEGYSVSREKKESFPLTVTSAQKNPTAFYLCASSINNYGYTFGSGTRLTVV.

The chain joins TRBV4-1 to TRBJ1-1; 10 nucleotides agree with TRBD1. The CDR3 has 14 residues. Germline CDR1 and CDR2: MGHRA and YSYEKL. The V and J ends lost 5 bases and 4 bases, in that order; junction bases with no gene match: 4. CDR3 protein: CASSTRTGGTEAFF. CDR3 DNA sequence: TGCGCCAGCAGCACTCGGACAGGGGGCACTGAAGCTTTCTTT.

The chain employs TRBV7-9 and TRBJ1-4; TRBD1 might be the D (5 bases). Trimming took off 3 bases at V and 3 bases at J, with 8 bases between the two ends. From germline, CDR1 is SEHNR and CDR2 FQNEAQ (reference sequence). This CDR3 comprises 14 residues. The DNA of the CDR3 is TGTGCCAGCAGCTTTGAAGGGGCTAATGAAAAACTGTTTTTT. It translates to CASSFEGANEKLFF.

The chain is built from TRBV28 and TRBJ2-2; 15 nucleotides match TRBD2. The trim removed 6 bases at V and 9 bases at J, leaving 8 bases unmatched. Germline V lookup: CDR1 MDHEN, CDR2 SYDVKM. This CDR3 region has 16 residues. The CDR3 loop reads CASRHWGLAGGRELFF. The CDR3 nucleotides are TGTGCCAGCAGGCATTGGGGACTAGCGGGAGGACGGGAGCTGTTTTTT.

Turning to this clone: An end of the junction differs from the germline gene, which may be a read error. J is TRBJ2-7 and V is TRBV5-4; no firm D call. The CDR3 is 13 amino acids. Germline loops: CDR1 SGHNT, CDR2 YYREEE (reference sequence). CDR3 amino acids: CASSLSFSHEQYF. The CDR3 DNA follows: TGTGCCAGCAGCTTGAGCTTCTCCCACGAGCAGTACTTC. The full variable domain, its missing parts supplied by reference TRBV5-4 and TRBJ2-7, is ETGVTQSPTHLIKTRGQQVTLRCSSQSGHNTVSWYQQALGQGPQFIFQYYREEENGRGNFPPRFSGLQFPNYSSELNVNALELDDSALYLCASSLSFSHEQYFGPGTRLTVT.

The chain is built from TRBV27 and TRBJ2-7; D ambiguous. The CDR3 runs 14 residues. The V gene lost 8 bases and the J gene lost 3 bases, with 17 bases spanning the gap. Germline-derived CDR1 and CDR2 are MNHEY and SMNVEV (reference sequence). CDR3 bases: TGTGCCAGCGGAGATTTGTCGTACTTCTACGAGCAGTACTTC. This gives the protein CASGDLSYFYEQYF.

The chain combines TRBV5-1 with TRBJ2-7; D is unresolved. CDR3 length equals 15 residues. In germline, CDR1 is SGHRS, CDR2 YFSETQ. V was shortened by 2 bases and J by 0 bases, with 12 bases between the two germline ends. CDR3 residues: CASSLDPAFSYEQYF. The CDR3 DNA is TGCGCCAGCAGCTTAGACCCTGCCTTCTCCTACGAGCAGTACTTC.

In its sample, this clone ranks as medium-sized (0.01 to 0.1%). V gene TRBV20-1 combines with J gene TRBJ2-7; unclear D gene. The CDR3 is made up of 10 amino acids. V was clipped by 2 bases and J by 7 bases, with 6 bases between them. Germline V gives CDR1 DFQATT, CDR2 SNEGSKA (reference sequence). CDR3 loop: CSARIKEQYF. In nucleotides, the CDR3 is TGCAGTGCTAGAATCAAAGAGCAGTACTTC.

The chain carries TRBV9 and TRBJ1-1; D is unresolved. The germline CDR1 and CDR2 sequences are SGDLS and YYNGEE. The CDR3 contains 16 residues. V was shortened by 0 bases and J by 3 bases, with 15 bases between the two germline ends. The CDR3 DNA sequence: TGTGCCAGCAGCGTAGGGAGGGTAGGAGGTTACACTGAAGCTTTCTTT. Amino acid sequence: CASSVGRVGGYTEAFF.

The CDR3 DNA is TGTGCCAGCAGCTTAGTGCCCCTGACTAGCGGGAGCTATGAGCAGTTCTTC. This codes for CASSLVPLTSGSYEQFF. The chain joins TRBV7-6 to TRBJ2-1; 12 positions agree with TRBD2. V lost 1 base to trimming and J lost 8 bases; unmatched junction nucleotides: 9. The CDR3 sequence is 17 residues long. The V gene's germline CDR1 is SGHVS and CDR2 FNYEAQ.

The V call is TRBV5-1, the J call TRBJ2-7; possible D gene TRBD1, 5 bases. Trimming took 0 bases from V and 4 from J, leaving 11 bases between them. CDR1 is SGHRS and CDR2 is YFSETQ in the germline V gene. The CDR3 sequence is 14 residues long. The CDR3 DNA sequence: TGCGCCAGCAGCTTGGTAGGGGCGCAATACGAGCAGTACTTC. Translating gives CASSLVGAQYEQYF.

The chain links TRBV5-1 to TRBJ2-5, with D perhaps TRBD2 (6 bases). This CDR3 is built from 14 residues. Germline V gives CDR1 SGHRS, CDR2 YFSETQ. The V gene lost 4 bases and the J gene lost 5 bases, with 15 bases spanning the gap. CDR3 sequence reads: CASSGGPSVETQYF. In DNA, the CDR3 is TGCGCCAGCAGCGGGGGACCTAGCGTGGAGACCCAGTACTTC.

The chain has TRBV4-2 and TRBJ2-7; no reliable D call. The germline CDR1 and CDR2 sequences are LGHNA and YNFKEQ. This CDR3 spans 17 amino acids. V lost 1 base and J lost 0, with 16 bases in between. The CDR3: CASSQAVPGVPSYEQYF. In nucleotides, the CDR3 is TGTGCCAGCAGCCAAGCCGTGCCAGGAGTCCCCTCCTACGAGCAGTACTTC.

The rearrangement uses TRBV7-9 and TRBJ2-7, with no clear D. V lost 0 bases, J lost 0 bases, and 6 bases lay in between. CDR1 and CDR2 (germline): SEHNR, FQNEAQ (reference sequence). This CDR3 has 14 residues. As DNA, the CDR3 is TGTGCCAGCAGCTTAGCGGCCTCCTCCTACGAGCAGTACTTC. It codes for CASSLAASSYEQYF.

The rearrangement joins TRBV5-1 to TRBJ1-5; D is perhaps TRBD1 (5 bases). Germline lookup yields CDR1 SGHRS and CDR2 YFSETQ. This CDR3 is built from 15 residues. V lost 1 base to trimming and J lost 6 bases, with 14 bases between them. This CDR3 is CASSLLSGEGQPQHF. CDR3 bases: TGCGCCAGCAGCTTGTTATCGGGGGAGGGTCAGCCCCAGCATTTT.

The V call is TRBV11-2, the J call TRBJ2-5; D unresolved. The better agreement between TRBJ2-7 and the DNA end casts doubt on the J call. The CDR3 is made up of 15 amino acids. Germline CDR1 reads SGHAT; CDR2 reads FQNNGV. CDR3 sequence (DNA): TGTGCCAGCAGCTTAACCAGTTTTAGCTCCTACGAGCAGTACTTC. Encoded protein: CASSLTSFSSYEQYF.

The rearrangement joins TRBV5-1 to TRBJ1-1; D gene unclear. The CDR3 covers 14 residues. Deletions cut 1 base from V and 4 bases from J, with 11 bases between. Germline CDR1 SGHRS, CDR2 YFSETQ. The CDR3 sequence: CASSLIATGTEAFF. CDR3 DNA: TGCGCCAGCAGCTTGATAGCGACGGGCACTGAAGCTTTCTTT.

Written as DNA, the CDR3 is TGTGCCAGTAGTATAAAAGACAGGGGGTCACTACATAATTCACCCCTCCACTTT. Translation: CASSIKDRGSLHNSPLHF. V and J are TRBV19 and TRBJ1-6, with 9 bases fitting TRBD1. The CDR3 sequence is 18 residues long. Losses at the gene ends were 2 bases for V and 5 bases for J; bases not matched to a gene: 10. CDR1 is LNHDA and CDR2 is SQIVND in the germline V gene (reference sequence).

Of note for this clone: Distinct nucleotide sequences in the sample also encode this CDR3. The chain couples TRBV5-1 to TRBJ2-7; the D gene is possibly TRBD1 (6 bases). The V and J ends lost 4 bases and 0 bases respectively, with 11 bases between them. This CDR3 is 14 amino acids long. CDR1 and CDR2 from the germline V gene are SGHRS and YFSETQ. DNA for the CDR3: TGCGCCAGCAGCCATAGGGACAACTCCTACGAGCAGTACTTC. Its protein product is CASSHRDNSYEQYF.

The chain links TRBV30 to TRBJ1-5; D is uncertain. Germline CDR1 GTSNPN, CDR2 SVGIG (reference sequence). This CDR3 has 14 residues. Trimming shortened V by 0 bases and J by 1 base, and 7 bases separated the two germline ends. CDR3 protein: CAWSVPQSNQPQHF. The CDR3 bases are TGTGCCTGGAGTGTCCCTCAGAGCAATCAGCCCCAGCATTTT.

This chain connects TRBV7-2 to TRBJ1-2; D uncertain. Germline V gene data show CDR1 as SGHTA and CDR2 as FQGNSA. Trimming cost V 5 bases and J 1 base, with 8 bases left between them. The CDR3 is 13 residues long. CDR3: CASSVTNNYGYTF. DNA of the CDR3: TGTGCCAGCAGCGTGACAAATAACTATGGCTACACCTTC.

This clone was counted a single time. This rearrangement joins TRBV13 to TRBJ1-5; unclear D gene. V gave up 3 bases and J gave up 0 bases, with 3 bases separating them. Germline V gene lookup returns CDR1 PRHDT and CDR2 FYEKMQ (reference sequence). This CDR3 contains 13 residues. This CDR3 is CASSFGSNQPQHF. In nucleotides, the CDR3 is TGTGCCAGCAGCTTCGGTAGCAATCAGCCCCAGCATTTT.

This clone turned up a few times. This sequence joins TRBV30 and TRBJ1-2; 7 bases are a match to TRBD1. The CDR3 has 14 amino acids. V lost 3 bases to trimming and J lost 2 bases; unmatched junction nucleotides: 6. Germline lookup yields CDR1 GTSNPN and CDR2 SVGIG (reference sequence). CDR3 residues: CAWRTGWANYGYTF. The CDR3 bases are TGTGCCTGGAGGACAGGGTGGGCCAACTATGGCTACACCTTC. Full variable domain (missing parts from reference TRBV30 and TRBJ1-2): SQTIHQWPATLVQPVGSPLSLECTVEGTSNPNLYWYRQAAGRGLQLLFYSVGIGQISSEVPQNLSASRPQDRQFILSSKKLLLSDSGFYLCAWRTGWANYGYTFGSGTRLTVV.

V and J are TRBV5-6 and TRBJ2-7; 8 bases fit TRBD2. The junction had 8 bases not matched to a gene; V was cut back by 0 bases and J by 0 bases. In germline, CDR1 is SGHDT, CDR2 YYEEEE. This CDR3 comprises 17 residues. CDR3: CASSLELSGSSSYEQYF. CDR3 DNA: TGTGCCAGCAGCTTGGAGCTAAGCGGGAGTTCCTCCTACGAGCAGTACTTC. Looking up the rest from reference TRBV5-6 and TRBJ2-7 gives the full variable domain: DAGVTQSPTHLIKTRGQQVTLRCSPKSGHDTVSWYQQALGQGPQFIFQYYEEEERQRGNFPDRFSGHQFPNYSSELNVNALLLGDSALYLCASSLELSGSSSYEQYFGPGTRLTVT.

The J gene is TRBJ2-1, the V gene TRBV7-9; D not resolved. The germline V gene has CDR1 SEHNR and CDR2 FQNEAQ (reference sequence). V was pared by 5 bases and J by 2 bases, with 19 bases between. The CDR3 contains 17 residues. The CDR3 loop reads CASSPQESAFTYNEQFF. DNA for the CDR3: TGTGCCAGCAGCCCCCAAGAGAGCGCTTTCACCTACAATGAGCAGTTCTTC.

The rearrangement joins TRBV5-4 to TRBJ1-2; the D is unclear. The germline V gene encodes CDR1 SGHNT and CDR2 YYREEE (reference sequence). CDR3 length: 15 residues. Trimming cost V 9 bases and J 4 bases, with 22 bases left between them. Here the CDR3 DNA reads TGTGCCACCAGAACCTCGGCACAGAGTGGCTATGGCTACACCTTC. It translates to CATRTSAQSGYGYTF.